The 17 T cell receptor beta chains below were found in one sample sequenced in a study of T cells in localized non-small cell lung cancer. Generated by immunoSEQ multiplex PCR, the TCRdb table keeps only in-frame clones and is missing some. The sample has approximately 2,500 clones; 24% are singletons. The material was lung tumor tissue, obtained before any cancer treatment. The receptors were gathered from a woman aged 40-69 years with stage I lung adenocarcinoma.

The chain employs TRBV11-3 and TRBJ2-3, with 8 bases that match TRBD2. The CDR3 has 15 amino acids. The ends lost 6 bases at V and 3 bases at J; junction bases unmatched: 8. From germline, CDR1 is SGHNT and CDR2 YENEEA. The CDR3 protein is CASSSRGGGTDTQYF. CDR3 bases: TGTGCCAGCAGTTCTAGGGGCGGGGGGACAGATACGCAGTATTTT.

The rearrangement joins TRBV23-1 to TRBJ2-3; 8 bases fit TRBD1. TRBV23-1 is reported as an ORF; its role is uncertain. The CDR3 is made up of 14 amino acids. With 6 bases clipped from V and 1 base from J, the junction kept 3 bases outside the gene matches. The CDR3 sequence is CASSPGQGTDTQYF. CDR3 sequence (DNA): TGCGCCAGCAGCCCGGGACAGGGCACAGATACGCAGTATTTT.

The sample holds one count of this clone. The rearrangement links TRBV19 to TRBJ2-3; 7 bases align to TRBD2. The V and J ends lost 9 bases and 2 bases, in that order; junction bases with no gene match: 8. The germline CDR1 and CDR2 sequences are LNHDA and SQIVND (reference sequence). CDR3 length equals 14 residues. CDR3 loop: CASQGLPNTDTQYF. For the CDR3, the DNA is TGTGCCAGCCAGGGACTACCAAACACAGATACGCAGTATTTT.

The rearrangement joins TRBV19 to TRBJ1-5; 10 positions agree with TRBD1. Germline V lookup: CDR1 LNHDA, CDR2 SQIVND (reference sequence). V shed 5 bases, J shed 3 bases, and the junction held 7 bases outside the gene matches. The CDR3 is 16 amino acids. CDR3 in DNA: TGTGCCAGTAGTCCCCTGGGACAGGGGAACAATCAGCCCCAGCATTTT. Residues: CASSPLGQGNNQPQHF.

The rearrangement uses TRBV11-3 and TRBJ2-3; the match to TRBD1 covers 12 bases. V shed 1 base, J shed 11 bases, and the junction held 7 bases outside the gene matches. Germline CDR1 reads SGHNT; CDR2 reads YENEEA. This CDR3 comprises 15 residues. This chain's CDR3 is CASSLGGTGGSGQYF. The CDR3 DNA reads as TGTGCCAGCAGCTTAGGAGGGACAGGGGGCAGTGGGCAGTATTTT.

The chain carries TRBV5-1 and TRBJ1-1, with D possibly TRBD1 on 5 matching bases. CDR1 is SGHRS, CDR2 YFSETQ, per germline. Deletions cut 4 bases from V and 0 bases from J, with 13 bases between. The CDR3 sequence is 15 residues long. As DNA, the CDR3 is TGCGCCAGCAGCCCCCCAGGGACCCTGAACACTGAAGCTTTCTTT. Amino acid sequence: CASSPPGTLNTEAFF.

The rearrangement joins TRBV14 to TRBJ1-1; 8 bases line up with TRBD1. The length of the CDR3 is 15 residues. Unmatched junction bases numbered 8, after V lost 6 bases and J lost 2 bases. Germline V gives CDR1 SGHDN, CDR2 FVKESK. The CDR3 DNA sequence: TGTGCCAGCAGGCTACAGGGGGGTGGAAACACTGAAGCTTTCTTT. Translating gives CASRLQGGGNTEAFF.

This clone was detected only a few times. The J gene is TRBJ2-2, the V gene TRBV6-8, with 12 bases matching TRBD2. CDR1 MNHGY and CDR2 SAAAGT come from the germline V gene. CDR3 length equals 17 residues. With V trimmed by 7 bases and J by 6 bases, 12 bases remained unmatched. This chain's CDR3 is CASTLNWASGGAGELFF. CDR3 bases: TGTGCCAGCACCCTGAATTGGGCTAGCGGGGGGGCCGGGGAGCTGTTTTTT.

The rearrangement links TRBV15 to TRBJ2-6; maybe TRBD1 (6 bases). With 3 bases removed from V and 0 bases from J, the gap between germline ends came to 9 bases. This CDR3 contains 16 residues. Germline CDR1 LNHNV, CDR2 YYDKDF (reference sequence). DNA for the CDR3: TGTGCCACCAGCAGGGAAGGGGGCTCTGGGGCCAACGTCCTGACTTTC. Its protein product is CATSREGGSGANVLTF.

V gene TRBV18 combines with J gene TRBJ2-7; TRBD2 agrees at 9 bases. The V gene's germline CDR1 is KGHSH and CDR2 LQKENI. With V trimmed by 3 bases and J by 3 bases, 6 bases remained unmatched. The CDR3 is 15 residues long. CDR3 bases: TGTGCCAGCTCACCGTGGGCGGGAGGGGGCTACGAGCAGTACTTC. It encodes CASSPWAGGGYEQYF.

J is TRBJ1-1 and V is TRBV19; unclear D gene. The CDR3 contains 15 residues. Trimming left V 6 bases short and J 0 bases short, with 14 bases between. CDR1 LNHDA and CDR2 SQIVND come from the germline V gene (reference sequence). The CDR3 coding sequence is TGTGCCAGTAGCCCCTCCCGGGTGATGAACACTGAAGCTTTCTTT. Translation: CASSPSRVMNTEAFF. Full variable domain (rest looked up from reference TRBV19 and TRBJ1-1): DGGITQSPKYLFRKEGQNVTLSCEQNLNHDAMYWYRQDPGQGLRLIYYSQIVNDFQKGDIAEGYSVSREKKESFPLTVTSAQKNPTAFYLCASSPSRVMNTEAFFGQGTRLTVV.

The chain carries TRBV28 and TRBJ2-1; TRBD2 matches at 11 bases. The CDR3 is 15 residues long. Germline lookup yields CDR1 MDHEN and CDR2 SYDVKM. Trimming at V came to 5 bases and at J to 8 bases, leaving 8 bases not matched to a gene. As DNA, the CDR3 is TGTGCCAGCAGTCACGTAGCGGGAGGGCCCGATGAGCAGTTCTTC. Residues: CASSHVAGGPDEQFF.

This clone occurred a few times. This rearrangement joins TRBV6-8 to TRBJ2-3, with TRBD2 identical over 11 bases. The germline V gene encodes CDR1 MNHGY and CDR2 SAAAGT. The CDR3 contains 15 residues. Trimming removed 5 bases from V and 3 bases from J; junction bases left unmatched: 4. CDR3 in amino acids: CASSDLAGGTDTQYF. DNA for the CDR3: TGTGCCAGCAGTGACCTAGCGGGAGGAACAGATACGCAGTATTTT.

The chain carries TRBV10-2 and TRBJ2-5; D is uncertain. Trimming stripped 10 bases from V and 2 bases from J, with 11 bases between. The germline gives CDR1 WSHSY, CDR2 SAAADI. There are 12 residues in the CDR3. As DNA, the CDR3 is TGCGCCACCGCTCGACCACAAGAGACCCAGTACTTC. It is translated as CATARPQETQYF.

The rearrangement joins TRBV14 to TRBJ1-4; tentatively, D is TRBD1 (6 bases). Germline V CDR1 and CDR2: SGHDN, FVKESK. Trimming took 2 bases from V and 8 from J, leaving 15 bases between them. The CDR3 runs 15 residues. The CDR3 DNA reads as TGTGCCAGCAGCCAACCAGCGGCAGGGGCAGAAAAACTGTTTTTT. This encodes CASSQPAAGAEKLFF.

The J gene is TRBJ1-1, the V gene TRBV11-3; 9 bases line up with TRBD1. The CDR3 is 15 amino acids. Per germline, CDR1 SGHNT and CDR2 YENEEA. Unmatched junction bases numbered 7, after V lost 3 bases and J lost 5 bases. CDR3 loop: CASSFTGGGETEAFF. For the CDR3, the DNA is TGTGCCAGCAGCTTCACAGGGGGCGGCGAAACTGAAGCTTTCTTT.

The rearrangement links TRBV11-3 to TRBJ2-1; D not certain. CDR3 length equals 14 residues. The V end was cut by 5 bases, the J end by 2 bases, with 10 bases between. The germline V gene has CDR1 SGHNT and CDR2 YENEEA. The CDR3 bases are TGTGCCAGCAGCGCATCCTCTGCCTACAATGAGCAGTTCTTC. The encoded protein is CASSASSAYNEQFF.